This TCR beta chain was captured by sequencing in a study of blood T cells in healthy people across ages. Broader study findings: Any changes in expanded clonotypes were possibly confounded, as donor CMV status remained unknown. More naive CD4+ cells and higher diversity were found in long-lived than in aged donors.

Each donor had approximately 10 milliliters of peripheral blood drawn. As regards this clonotype: As yet, its antigen is unknown.

A second PCR of about 7 to 11 cycles used a sample-barcoded 5' primer and a J-beta primer mix. One entry per CDR3 protein, called by TCRdb with MiXCR from the 5' RACE reads. The sample holds 1.5 million to 2 million distinct CDR3 sequences, roughly 30% seen once. This CDR3 contains 14 residues. V lost 8 bases and J 7 bases, leaving 17 bases between the germline ends. Per germline, CDR1 MNHNY and CDR2 SVGAGI (reference sequence). What was sequenced was blood. This TCR was recovered from a woman in her thirties in good health. The rearrangement uses TRBV6-6 and TRBJ1-4; D remains ambiguous. The CDR3 reads CASSGSFTGEKLFF. The CDR3 bases are TGTGCCAGCTCCGGGAGTTTTACCGGTGAAAAACTGTTTTTT.